This T cell receptor beta chain was sequenced during a study of control samples from healthy donors and cancer patients. The germline CDR1 and CDR2 sequences are SQVTM and ANQGSEA. This CDR3 is 14 amino acids long. V was cut by 1 base and J by 1 base, with 10 bases left in between. TCRdb keeps only in-frame clones here, not all; method: immunoSEQ multiplex PCR. The table lists 90,000 or so clones, more than 85% of them singletons, with roughly 1.3% in the top ten. The J gene is TRBJ1-1, the V gene TRBV29-1, with D unresolved. This clonotype was obtained from a woman in her 50s in good health. Input material: blood. In DNA form, the CDR3 reads TGCAGCGTTGAAGCTAGACAACAGAACACTGAAGCTTTCTTT. Amino acid sequence: CSVEARQQNTEAFF.